The 20 T cell receptor beta chains in this list originate from one sample, sequenced in a study of T cell responses to AZD1222 COVID-19 vaccine. Only in-frame clones appear in the TCRdb table, and some are missing; sequencing was by immunoSEQ multiplex PCR. The table includes tens of thousands of clones, roughly 85% detected once. The sample consisted of peripheral blood, taken on day 0 of AZD1222 vaccination. The receptors originated from an adult in good health.

The rearrangement uses TRBV10-1 and TRBJ1-5, with D maybe TRBD1 (5 bases). Germline CDR1 and CDR2: WNHNN and SYGVQD (reference sequence). The CDR3 totals 15 residues. V lost 10 bases and J lost 3, with 19 bases in between. DNA of the CDR3: TGCGCCAACGCCCCTCGGGGGGTTCTCAATCAGCCCCAGCATTTT. Translated, it gives CANAPRGVLNQPQHF.

The chain employs TRBV2 and TRBJ2-2, with D perhaps being TRBD1 or TRBD2 (5 bases each). This CDR3 spans 13 amino acids. Germline V lookup: CDR1 SNHLY, CDR2 FYNNEI. Trimming took off 4 bases at V and 5 bases at J, with 8 bases between the two ends. CDR3 sequence: CASSGGWTGELFF. The CDR3 DNA reads as TGTGCCAGCAGTGGGGGGTGGACCGGGGAGCTGTTTTTT.

The CDR3 protein is CASSPEGVTGELFF. The DNA for the CDR3 is TGCGCCAGCAGCCCCGAGGGGGTCACCGGGGAGCTGTTTTTT. The gene calls are TRBV5-1 and TRBJ2-2; a possible D gene is TRBD1 (6 bases). Germline V gene lookup returns CDR1 SGHRS and CDR2 YFSETQ. The CDR3 runs to 14 residues. V dropped 4 bases and J dropped 4 bases, with 11 bases sitting between them.

V usage is TRBV7-9 and J usage is TRBJ1-2; TRBD1 agrees at 7 bases. Trimming at V came to 8 bases and at J to 6 bases, leaving 9 bases not matched to a gene. The CDR3 is 13 residues long. Germline lookup yields CDR1 SEHNR and CDR2 FQNEAQ (reference sequence). The CDR3 is CASLEGALDGYTF. The CDR3 nucleotides are TGTGCCAGCTTAGAGGGGGCGCTCGATGGCTACACCTTC.

The chain is built from TRBV28 and TRBJ1-2; D is unclear. Trimming cost V 7 bases and J 4 bases, with 13 bases left between them. This CDR3 contains 13 residues. Germline CDR1 and CDR2: MDHEN and SYDVKM. Written as DNA, the CDR3 is TGTGCCAGCAATTCGGCAGGACCCTATGGCTACACCTTC. This encodes CASNSAGPYGYTF.

This clone was observed a few times. This chain joins TRBV25-1 and TRBJ2-4; 14 bases match TRBD2. CDR3 length equals 15 residues. The V gene end was trimmed by 3 bases and the J gene end by 10 bases; junction bases not matched to a gene: 5. Per germline, CDR1 MGHDK and CDR2 SYGVNS. The DNA for the CDR3 is TGTGCCAGCAGTGACGGGACTAGCGGGGGCCTGATTCAGTACTTC. Its translation is CASSDGTSGGLIQYF.

CDR3 DNA: TGTGCCACAACTGACGGGGGGCACACAGATACGCAGTATTTT. Its protein product is CATTDGGHTDTQYF. The chain has TRBV24-1 and TRBJ2-3, with D perhaps matching TRBD2 (7 bases). CDR3 length: 14 residues. Germline V gives CDR1 KGHDR, CDR2 SFDVKD. V lost 10 bases to trimming and J lost 2 bases, with 15 bases between them.

This chain joins TRBV7-2 and TRBJ1-5; D gene ambiguous. The germline V gene has CDR1 SGHTA and CDR2 FQGNSA. Trimming shortened V by 1 base and J by 0 bases, and 10 bases separated the two germline ends. This CDR3 contains 16 residues. CDR3 protein: CASSLDGTFSNQPQHF. CDR3 DNA sequence: TGTGCCAGCAGCTTAGACGGAACCTTTAGCAATCAGCCCCAGCATTTT. Full variable domain (remainder filled in from reference TRBV7-2 and TRBJ1-5): GAGVSQSPSNKVTEKGKDVELRCDPISGHTALYWYRQSLGQGLEFLIYFQGNSAPDKSGLPSDRFSAERTGGSVSTLTIQRTQQEDSAVYLCASSLDGTFSNQPQHFGDGTRLSIL.

The V call is TRBV7-2, the J call TRBJ2-6, with TRBD2 identical over 8 bases. Germline values: CDR1 SGHTA, CDR2 FQGNSA. With V trimmed by 6 bases and J by 1 base, 2 bases remained unmatched. The CDR3 is 15 amino acids. This CDR3 is CASRTGGSGANVLTF. The CDR3 region has the DNA TGTGCCAGCAGGACGGGGGGGTCTGGGGCCAACGTCCTGACTTTC.

DNA for the CDR3: TGTGCCAGCAGCTCCTTAGCGGCAGATACGCAGTATTTT. This gives the protein CASSSLAADTQYF. V is TRBV5-6 and J is TRBJ2-3; possibly TRBD2 for D (6 bases). The CDR3 extends over 13 amino acids. Germline CDR1 SGHDT, CDR2 YYEEEE. Trimming removed 3 bases at V and 4 bases at J, with 9 bases between.

The chain carries TRBV5-4 and TRBJ2-2; TRBD1 agrees at 8 bases. The V gene's germline CDR1 is SGHNT and CDR2 YYREEE (reference sequence). The V gene end was trimmed by 3 bases and the J gene end by 5 bases; junction bases not matched to a gene: 12. The CDR3 is 17 residues long. The CDR3 DNA reads as TGTGCCAGCAGCTCCGCCACGGTCAGGGGGCGAACCGGGGAGCTGTTTTTT. It specifies CASSSATVRGRTGELFF. Complete variable domain (other parts from reference TRBV5-4 and TRBJ2-2): ETGVTQSPTHLIKTRGQQVTLRCSSQSGHNTVSWYQQALGQGPQFIFQYYREEENGRGNFPPRFSGLQFPNYSSELNVNALELDDSALYLCASSSATVRGRTGELFFGEGSRLTVL.

In this sample, this clone turned up a few times. The V call is TRBV7-2, the J call TRBJ1-5; D is ambiguous. The CDR3 spans 12 residues. Trimming took 5 bases from V and 6 from J, leaving 8 bases between them. The germline gives CDR1 SGHTA, CDR2 FQGNSA. CDR3 sequence reads: CASSPRGQPQHF. The CDR3, as DNA: TGTGCCAGCAGCCCCCGTGGTCAGCCCCAGCATTTT.

The J gene is TRBJ2-7, the V gene TRBV5-4; D perhaps matches TRBD1 (6 bases). Germline-derived CDR1 and CDR2 are SGHNT and YYREEE (reference sequence). V lost 6 bases, J lost 2 bases, and 21 bases lay in between. This CDR3 region has 16 residues. The CDR3 here is CASTKPGQGFTYEQYF. The CDR3 DNA is TGTGCCAGCACCAAACCGGGACAAGGCTTTACCTACGAGCAGTACTTC.

This chain connects TRBV4-1 to TRBJ1-5; D unresolved. CDR3 length: 13 residues. The V end was cut by 3 bases, the J end by 7 bases, with 10 bases between. Germline assignment: CDR1 MGHRA and CDR2 YSYEKL. The CDR3 sequence: CASSQQVRQPQHF. CDR3 DNA sequence: TGCGCCAGCAGCCAGCAGGTTCGCCAGCCCCAGCATTTT.

The table lists this clone with a count of one. The J gene is TRBJ1-1, the V gene TRBV6-5; unclear D gene. Germline loops: CDR1 MNHEY, CDR2 SVGAGI. The CDR3 loop spans 13 amino acids. Deletions cut 6 bases from V and 1 base from J, with 9 bases between. In DNA form, the CDR3 reads TGTGCCAGCAGACCCCCCCAGAACACTGAAGCTTTCTTT. This encodes CASRPPQNTEAFF.

This clone occurred once. The chain recombines TRBV20-1 with TRBJ2-1, with TRBD2 as a possible D gene (6 bases). With 3 bases removed from V and 8 bases from J, the gap between germline ends came to 11 bases. This CDR3 spans 12 amino acids. Germline-derived CDR1 and CDR2 are DFQATT and SNEGSKA (reference sequence). The CDR3 here is CSASFREYEQFF. CDR3 sequence (DNA): TGCAGTGCTAGTTTTCGGGAGTATGAGCAGTTCTTC.

J is TRBJ1-1 and V is TRBV18; 7 bases align to TRBD1. CDR1 and CDR2 from the germline V gene are KGHSH and LQKENI. The CDR3 is made up of 17 amino acids. The trim removed 3 bases at V and 0 bases at J, leaving 10 bases unmatched. CDR3 in amino acids: CASSPSRTGRMNTEAFF. The DNA of the CDR3 is TGTGCCAGCTCACCGAGTCGGACAGGCCGAATGAACACTGAAGCTTTCTTT.

The rearrangement links TRBV2 to TRBJ1-5, with D unresolved. V lost 6 bases, J lost 3 bases, and 12 bases lay in between. The CDR3 is 14 amino acids. Germline lookup yields CDR1 SNHLY and CDR2 FYNNEI. The CDR3 DNA reads TGTGCCAGCAGCGCCCAGGACTCCAATCAGCCCCAGCATTTT. This codes for CASSAQDSNQPQHF.

The rearrangement uses TRBV5-8 and TRBJ1-2; no reliable D call. Trimming left V 2 bases short and J 6 bases short, with 11 bases between. CDR1 and CDR2 (germline): SGHTS, YDEGEE. The CDR3 spans 13 residues. CDR3 in amino acids: CASSFGKSDGYTF. The CDR3 DNA is TGTGCCAGCAGCTTTGGCAAAAGCGATGGCTACACCTTC.

The chain carries TRBV6-5 and TRBJ1-5, with D perhaps matching TRBD1 (5 bases). The germline V gene encodes CDR1 MNHEY and CDR2 SVGAGI. The CDR3 spans 16 residues. Trimming removed 0 bases at V and 7 bases at J, with 16 bases between. CDR3 bases: TGTGCCAGCAGTTACTCGGTTGGAGGGGCTGGCCAGCCCCAGCATTTT. It yields the protein CASSYSVGGAGQPQHF.